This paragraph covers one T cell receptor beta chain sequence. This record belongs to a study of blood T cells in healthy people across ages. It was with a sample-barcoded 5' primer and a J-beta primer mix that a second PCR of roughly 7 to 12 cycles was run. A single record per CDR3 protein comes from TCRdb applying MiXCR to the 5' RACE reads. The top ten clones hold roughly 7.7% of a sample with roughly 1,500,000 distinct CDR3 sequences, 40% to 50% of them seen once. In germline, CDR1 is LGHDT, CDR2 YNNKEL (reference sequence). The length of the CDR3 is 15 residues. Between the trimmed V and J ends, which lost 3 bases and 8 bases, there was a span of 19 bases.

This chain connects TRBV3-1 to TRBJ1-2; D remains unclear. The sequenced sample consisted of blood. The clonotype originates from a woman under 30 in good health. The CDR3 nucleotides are TGTGCCAGCAGCCAGTCGGAAACTTGGAACGGAGGCTACACCTTC. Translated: CASSQSETWNGGYTF.